This TCR beta chain was sequenced in a study of graft-versus-host responses after intestinal transplantation. At the level of the study: The recipients all started with anti-thymocyte globulin induction and then took tacrolimus and steroids for about three years.

The protocol was immunoSEQ multiplex PCR, while the TCRdb copy is restricted to in-frame clones and leaves out a portion. The top ten hold about 0.4% of the sample, which has 65,000 to 90,000 clones, 85% to 95% seen once. The CDR3 runs to 15 residues. Trimming took off 0 bases at V and 3 bases at J, with 11 bases between the two ends. Germline V CDR1 and CDR2: SGDLS, YYNGEE. In its sample, this clone was seen once. Antigen unknown. This chain joins TRBV9 and TRBJ2-3; D gene ambiguous. The material sequenced was unstimulated CD8+ T cells sorted from spleen or lymph node cells, taken before transplant. This TCR was sampled from a human donor who was the organ donor for an intestinal transplant. The CDR3 DNA sequence: TGTGCCAGCAGCGTAGGCGAAGCCCTGACAGATACGCAGTATTTT. Its protein is CASSVGEALTDTQYF.